This TCR beta chain was recorded in a study of OX40 agonist ivuxolimab in advanced cancers. This CDR3 has 15 residues. Per the germline V gene, CDR1 is MNHGY and CDR2 is SVAAGI. The V and J ends lost 3 bases and 0 bases respectively, with 9 bases between them. TCRdb keeps only in-frame clones here, not all; method: immunoSEQ multiplex PCR. The data contain 35,000 to 45,000 clones, about 90% of them singletons. The sequence derives from an adult with an advanced solid tumor such as melanoma, head and neck, liver or kidney cancer. This chain links TRBV6-9 with TRBJ2-1; possible D gene TRBD2, 5 bases. The specimen comprised CD4+ or CD8+ T cells sorted from blood, sampled in a trial of the OX40 agonist ivuxolimab. The CDR3 region is CASSYEGSSYNEQFF. The CDR3 DNA sequence: TGTGCCAGCAGTTACGAGGGAAGCTCCTACAATGAGCAGTTCTTC.